This T cell receptor (beta chain) was found in a study of cytomegalovirus exposure and HLA in healthy donors. As for the study in general: About 85 million unique TCR sequences came from HLA-typed donors in an early release.

It was with 60 Vbeta and 13 Jbeta primers that the PCR ran. Sequenced by immunoSEQ multiplex PCR; TCRdb stores in-frame clones only, minus some. This table holds 150,000 or so clones, roughly 80% found once. This CDR3 contains 12 residues. V shed 4 bases and J 11 bases; nucleotides not matched to a gene: 8. Germline loops: CDR1 SGHNT, CDR2 YYREEE (reference sequence). Input material: PBMCs. The sequence derives from a man aged 35-49 years in good health and CMV-seropositive. The V and J genes are TRBV5-4 and TRBJ1-1; 7 nucleotides agree with TRBD1. DNA of the CDR3: TGTGCCAGCAGCCGGGACAGCCTTCGGGCTTTCTTT. Its protein product is CASSRDSLRAFF.